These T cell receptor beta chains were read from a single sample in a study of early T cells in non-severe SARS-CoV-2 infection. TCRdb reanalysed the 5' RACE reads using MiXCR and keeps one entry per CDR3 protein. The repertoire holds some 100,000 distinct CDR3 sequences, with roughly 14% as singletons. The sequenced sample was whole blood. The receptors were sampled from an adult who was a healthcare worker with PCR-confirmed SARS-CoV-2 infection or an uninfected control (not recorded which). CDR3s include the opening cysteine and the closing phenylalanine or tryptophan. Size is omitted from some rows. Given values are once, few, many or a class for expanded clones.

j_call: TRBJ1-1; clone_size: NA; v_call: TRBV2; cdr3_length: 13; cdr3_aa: CASSVKGTREAFF
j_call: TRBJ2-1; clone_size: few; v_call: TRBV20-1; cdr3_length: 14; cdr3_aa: CSALLAGKSNEQFF
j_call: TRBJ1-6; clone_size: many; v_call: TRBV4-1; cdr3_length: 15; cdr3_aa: CASSQGRTGNSPLHF
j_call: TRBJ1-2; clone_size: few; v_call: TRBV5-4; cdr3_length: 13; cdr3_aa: CASSLGAGGGYTF
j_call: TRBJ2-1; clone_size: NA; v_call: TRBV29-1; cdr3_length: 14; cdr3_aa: CSLSSSTGDNEQFF
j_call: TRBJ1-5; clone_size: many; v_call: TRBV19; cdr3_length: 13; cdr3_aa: CASSMAGNQPQHF
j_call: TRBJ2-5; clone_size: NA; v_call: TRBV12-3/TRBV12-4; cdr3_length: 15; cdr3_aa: CASSIGTGTRETQYF
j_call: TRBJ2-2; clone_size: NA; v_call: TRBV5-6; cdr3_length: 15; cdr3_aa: CASSSMDRPTGELFF
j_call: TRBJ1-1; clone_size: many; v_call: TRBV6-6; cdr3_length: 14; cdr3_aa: CASAQLQGFTEAFF
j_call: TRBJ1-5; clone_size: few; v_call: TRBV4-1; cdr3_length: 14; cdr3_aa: CASSRTGRNQPQHF
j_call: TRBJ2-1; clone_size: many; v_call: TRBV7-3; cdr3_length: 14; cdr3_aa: CASSLRGGGSEQFF
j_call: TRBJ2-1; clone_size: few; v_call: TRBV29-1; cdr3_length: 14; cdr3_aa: CSVDGTSRYNEQFF
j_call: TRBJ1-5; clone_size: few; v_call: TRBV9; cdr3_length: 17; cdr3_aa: CASSANRAQYSNQPQHF
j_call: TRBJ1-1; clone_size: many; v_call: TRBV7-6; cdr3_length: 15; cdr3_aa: CASSPQTGGVTEAFF
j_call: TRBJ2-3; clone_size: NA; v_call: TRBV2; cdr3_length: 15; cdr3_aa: CASSGIAGVTDTQYF
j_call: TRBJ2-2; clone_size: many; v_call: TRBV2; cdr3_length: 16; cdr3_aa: CASTPPTSANTGELFF
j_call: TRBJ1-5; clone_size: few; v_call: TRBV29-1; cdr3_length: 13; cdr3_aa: CSVGDFSNQPQHF
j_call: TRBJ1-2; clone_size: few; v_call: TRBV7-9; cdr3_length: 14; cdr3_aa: CASSLAPGAGGYTF
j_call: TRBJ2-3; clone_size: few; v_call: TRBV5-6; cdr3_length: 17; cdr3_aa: CASSLPPGTRAVDTQYF
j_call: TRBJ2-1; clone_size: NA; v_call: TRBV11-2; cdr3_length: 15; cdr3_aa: CASSPETSGGEGVFF
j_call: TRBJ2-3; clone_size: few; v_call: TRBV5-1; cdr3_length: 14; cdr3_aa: CASTNGGRTDTQYF
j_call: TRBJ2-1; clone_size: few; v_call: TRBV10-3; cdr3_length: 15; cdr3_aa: CAISEGTETYNEQFF
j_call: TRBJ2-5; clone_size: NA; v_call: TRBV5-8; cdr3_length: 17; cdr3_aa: CASSFYTRTNLQETQYF
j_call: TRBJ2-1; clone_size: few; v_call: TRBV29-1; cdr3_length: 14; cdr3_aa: CSATGSSSYNEQFF
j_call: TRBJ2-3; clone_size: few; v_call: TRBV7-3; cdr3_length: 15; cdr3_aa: CASSSGGVTSDTQYF
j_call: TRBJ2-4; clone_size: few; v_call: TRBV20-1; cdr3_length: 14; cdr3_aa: CSATDLAGTGFPCF
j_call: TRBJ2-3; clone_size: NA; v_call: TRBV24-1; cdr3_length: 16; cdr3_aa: CATSDLSGAGTDTQYF
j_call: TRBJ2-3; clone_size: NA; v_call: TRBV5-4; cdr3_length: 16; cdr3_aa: CASRPLSGGRQDTQYF
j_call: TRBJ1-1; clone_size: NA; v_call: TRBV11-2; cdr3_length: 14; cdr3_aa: CASRKGQGSTEAFF
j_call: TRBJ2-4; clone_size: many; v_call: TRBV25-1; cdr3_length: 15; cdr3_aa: CASSGRNLAKNIQYF
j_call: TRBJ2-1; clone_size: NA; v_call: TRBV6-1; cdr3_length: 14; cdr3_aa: CATRPGAGHNEQFF
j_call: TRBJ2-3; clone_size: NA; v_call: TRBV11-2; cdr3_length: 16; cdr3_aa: CASSPGQGSSTDTQYF
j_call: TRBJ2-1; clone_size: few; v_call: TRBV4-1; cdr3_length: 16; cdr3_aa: CASSQESSGGDDEQFF